What follows are 25 T cell receptor beta chains derived from one specimen sequenced in a study of regulatory T cells in long-lasting Graves disease. Time point reported: newly diagnosed GD, antithyroid drugs for less than 3 months. RNA from PBMCs was the source of the TCR library. According to the study, TCR beta libraries were built with iRepertoire HTBI primers and CDR3-region Arm-PCR. TCRdb re-called the multiplex PCR reads with MiXCR, one entry per CDR3 protein. The data contain around 480,000 distinct CDR3 sequences, about 16% of them singletons. Another study also made use of these data, one on T cells in Graves' hyperthyroidism and ophthalmopathy.

This sample comprised peripheral blood mononuclear cells (PBMCs), obtained at new diagnosis, from a patient treated with antithyroid drugs. The receptor set was obtained from a woman aged 40-60 years with Graves disease.

Many counts were recorded for this clonotype. The V and J genes are TRBV12-3 or TRBV12-4 and TRBJ1-6, with D possibly being TRBD1 (5 bases). The CDR3 consists of 16 residues. Trimming pared 6 bases from V and 10 bases from J, leaving 22 bases between. The CDR3 bases are TGTGCCAGCAGCAGAACGGACAATCAAGGGGTCTCACCCCTCCACTTT. Protein product: CASSRTDNQGVSPLHF.

The chain combines TRBV10-3 with TRBJ2-1; tentative D call: TRBD1 (6 bases). With 5 bases removed from V and 7 bases from J, the gap between germline ends came to 18 bases. CDR3 length: 15 residues. Germline-derived CDR1 and CDR2 are ENHRY and SYGVKD. CDR3 nucleotides: TGTGCCATCAGTTCCGGGACACGGCTCTTTAATGAGCAGTTCTTC. Translating it yields CAISSGTRLFNEQFF.

This clonotype has at least ten counts. The CDR3 reads CASSPTGDEQYF. The CDR3 DNA reads TGTGCCAGCAGCCCCACAGGGGATGAGCAGTACTTC. The chain links TRBV5-6 to TRBJ2-7, with 7 bases lining up with TRBD1. The CDR3 is made up of 12 amino acids. V was pared by 4 bases and J by 7 bases, with 5 bases of the junction left unmatched. Germline CDR1 reads SGHDT; CDR2 reads YYEEEE.

This chain joins TRBV7-9 and TRBJ1-1; 7 bases map to TRBD1. V gave up 5 bases and J gave up 4 bases; unmatched junction bases: 10. CDR3 length: 15 residues. Germline V gene lookup returns CDR1 SEHNR and CDR2 FQNEAQ (reference sequence). The CDR3 is CASSQTGALGTEAFF. DNA of the CDR3: TGTGCCAGCAGCCAAACAGGGGCGTTGGGCACTGAAGCTTTCTTT.

This clonotype was recorded many times. V and J are TRBV3-1 and TRBJ1-2; 8 bases are shared with TRBD1. The V gene's germline CDR1 is LGHDT and CDR2 YNNKEL (reference sequence). This CDR3 is 14 amino acids long. V trimming: 3 bases; J trimming: 8 bases; junction bases outside the gene matches: 8. The CDR3 bases are TGTGCCAGCAGCCACGGACAGGGCGTGGGGGGCTACACCTTC. It translates to CASSHGQGVGGYTF.

This clonotype was observed at least ten times. The rearrangement links TRBV28 to TRBJ1-1, with D maybe TRBD1 (5 bases). With 3 bases removed from V and 4 bases from J, the gap between germline ends came to 9 bases. There are 13 residues in the CDR3. Germline V lookup: CDR1 MDHEN, CDR2 SYDVKM. The CDR3 nucleotides are TGTGCCAGCAGTTTTGCAGGGTCCACTGAAGCTTTCTTT. This codes for CASSFAGSTEAFF.

There are many counts of this clonotype. The chain carries TRBV5-1 and TRBJ2-2; TRBD2 is a possible D gene (5 bases). The CDR3 loop spans 15 amino acids. Trimming shortened V by 4 bases and J by 2 bases, and 12 bases separated the two germline ends. In germline, CDR1 is SGHRS, CDR2 YFSETQ. The CDR3 sequence: CASSSRTRNTGELFF. The DNA of the CDR3 is TGCGCCAGCAGCAGTCGGACTCGCAACACCGGGGAGCTGTTTTTT.

The chain is built from TRBV19 and TRBJ1-2, with 11 bases lining up with TRBD1. V shed 7 bases, J shed 5 bases, and the junction held 6 bases outside the gene matches. The CDR3 is 14 residues long. Looked up from germline, CDR1 is LNHDA and CDR2 is SQIVND (reference sequence). The CDR3 here is CASNGQGARYGYTF. The CDR3 bases are TGTGCCAGTAACGGACAGGGGGCTAGGTATGGCTACACCTTC.

This clonotype occurred a few times. This chain uses TRBV5-1 with TRBJ1-2; the match to TRBD1 covers 9 bases. V shed 4 bases, J shed 10 bases, and the junction held 8 bases outside the gene matches. The germline gives CDR1 SGHRS, CDR2 YFSETQ. This CDR3 is 13 amino acids long. The CDR3 DNA reads as TGCGCCAGCAGCGGTACGGACAGGGGCCTCTACACCTTC. This encodes CASSGTDRGLYTF.

The chain has TRBV6-1 and TRBJ2-1; possible D gene TRBD1, 5 bases. The CDR3 has 11 amino acids. Germline V gene data show CDR1 as MNHNS and CDR2 as SASEGT. The V and J ends lost 4 bases and 15 bases respectively, with 13 bases between them. The CDR3 coding sequence is TGTGCCAGCAGTGGCGACAGTTATTTGTTCTTC. Protein: CASSGDSYLFF.

This clonotype has at least ten counts. The DNA for the CDR3 is TGTGCCACCACAGCGGGCACTGAAGCTTTCTTT. Its translation: CATTAGTEAFF. The chain uses TRBV10-3 and TRBJ1-1; D is undetermined. In germline, CDR1 is ENHRY, CDR2 SYGVKD. The CDR3 spans 11 residues. V was cut by 10 bases and J by 4 bases, with 10 bases left in between.

Points on this clonotype: This may arise from a read error, as a much more abundant clone is one base away. The CDR3 bases are TGTGCCAGCAGCCAATCGAGGCGGTCTGAGCAGTACTTC. This encodes CASSQSRRSEQYF. J is TRBJ2-5 and V is TRBV3-1, with no clear D. Germline CDR1 reads LGHDT; CDR2 reads YNNKEL (reference sequence). V shed 2 bases and J shed 11 bases, with 15 bases lying between them. The CDR3 loop spans 13 amino acids.

This clonotype occurred many times. The DNA of the CDR3 is TGTGCCAGCAGTCCCGGGTCGGGGGAGTGGTATGGCTACACCTTC. Its translation is CASSPGSGEWYGYTF. This chain joins TRBV12-3 or TRBV12-4 and TRBJ1-2; D is possibly TRBD1 (5 bases). The CDR3 contains 15 residues. V lost 5 bases and J lost 5, with 18 bases in between.

This clonotype was seen repeatedly, ten times or more. The genes are TRBV30 and TRBJ2-1; 7 bases match TRBD2. CDR1 and CDR2 from the germline V gene are GTSNPN and SVGIG (reference sequence). The V and J ends lost 1 base and 8 bases, in that order; junction bases with no gene match: 2. The CDR3 is 12 residues long. The CDR3 region is CAWSGGGDEQFF. The DNA of the CDR3 is TGTGCCTGGAGTGGTGGGGGGGATGAGCAGTTCTTC.

This clonotype has at least ten counts. The chain is built from TRBV11-2 and TRBJ1-2; TRBD1 agrees at 7 bases. The CDR3 sequence is 13 residues long. V gave up 5 bases and J gave up 14 bases; unmatched junction bases: 14. From germline, CDR1 is SGHAT and CDR2 FQNNGV. For the CDR3, the DNA is TGTGCCAGCAGCCCGGGGGACAGCCCGAACATGACCTTC. Translation gives CASSPGDSPNMTF.

On this clonotype itself: A read error may produce the germline difference seen at one junction end. The rearrangement links TRBV6-2 or TRBV6-3 to TRBJ2-3, with 9 bases matching TRBD2. The CDR3 contains 16 residues. Germline assignment: CDR1 MNHEY and CDR2 SVGEGT. CDR3 DNA: TGCGGCACCCGGGCCAGCGGGGGGCGGCCCACAGATACGCAGTATTTT. Translation: CGTRASGGRPTDTQYF.

V and J are TRBV10-3 and TRBJ1-5; 9 nucleotides agree with TRBD1. This CDR3 is 14 amino acids long. Germline assignment: CDR1 ENHRY and CDR2 SYGVKD. Trimming at V came to 6 bases and at J to 4 bases, leaving 4 bases not matched to a gene. Written as DNA, the CDR3 is TGTGCCATCAGAGCCGGGACAGGGAATCAGCCCCAGCATTTT. It is translated as CAIRAGTGNQPQHF.

This clonotype was picked up many times. V gene TRBV2 combines with J gene TRBJ2-1, with 8 bases that match TRBD1. In germline, CDR1 is SNHLY, CDR2 FYNNEI. This CDR3 is built from 17 residues. The trim removed 4 bases at V and 6 bases at J, leaving 14 bases unmatched. CDR3 residues: CASSVMRGQGAVNEQFF. DNA of the CDR3: TGTGCCAGCAGTGTAATGCGGGGTCAGGGGGCGGTCAATGAGCAGTTCTTC.

The chain employs TRBV20-1 and TRBJ1-4; TRBD1 agrees at 9 bases. The J segment lost 3 bases and the V segment lost 8 bases, leaving 7 bases of the junction unmatched. The CDR3 is made up of 14 amino acids. Germline V gene data show CDR1 as DFQATT and CDR2 as SNEGSKA (reference sequence). CDR3 sequence reads: CSPMDRGSNEKLFF. The CDR3 nucleotides are TGCAGTCCCATGGACAGGGGATCTAATGAAAAACTGTTTTTT.

In its sample, this clonotype was seen a few times. V usage is TRBV4-1 and J usage is TRBJ2-7, with a tentative D call TRBD1 (5 bases). Germline-derived CDR1 and CDR2 are MGHRA and YSYEKL. The V gene lost 2 bases and the J gene lost 2 bases, with 19 bases spanning the gap. This CDR3 has 17 amino acids. The CDR3 DNA reads TGCGCCAGCAGCCAAAGGTTTCAGGGCGAAATCCCCTACGAGCAGTACTTC. Translation gives CASSQRFQGEIPYEQYF.

The chain recombines TRBV24-1 with TRBJ2-1, with TRBD2 matching 10 bases. The ends lost 3 bases at V and 5 bases at J; junction bases unmatched: 3. Germline loops: CDR1 KGHDR, CDR2 SFDVKD. This CDR3 is 15 amino acids long. CDR3: CATSDLAGADNEQFF. The CDR3 DNA reads TGTGCCACCAGTGATCTAGCGGGGGCCGACAATGAGCAGTTCTTC.

The rearrangement joins TRBV3-1 to TRBJ2-1, with D perhaps TRBD1 (6 bases). The end of the DNA fits TRBJ2-5 better, so the J call may be wrong. The germline V gene has CDR1 LGHDT and CDR2 YNNKEL (reference sequence). The CDR3 consists of 14 residues. Here the CDR3 reads CASSPAGVKETQYF. In DNA, the CDR3 is TGTGCCAGCAGCCCGGCAGGGGTCAAAGAGACCCAGTACTTC.

This clonotype was seen repeatedly, ten times or more. J is TRBJ1-6 and V is TRBV3-1; D ambiguous. There are 15 residues in the CDR3. V lost 4 bases and J 6 bases, leaving 13 bases between the germline ends. Germline V gives CDR1 LGHDT, CDR2 YNNKEL (reference sequence). CDR3 sequence: CASSRVVGGNSPLHF. The CDR3 nucleotides read TGTGCCAGCAGCCGGGTCGTGGGAGGTAATTCACCCCTCCACTTT.

This clonotype was seen a few times. CDR3 bases: TGTGCCAGCAGTGTCCAGGGTCCCACTGAAGCTTTCTTT. Protein: CASSVQGPTEAFF. The rearrangement joins TRBV12-3 or TRBV12-4 to TRBJ1-1; the D gene is possibly TRBD1 (5 bases). This CDR3 is 13 amino acids long. Trimming removed 5 bases at V and 4 bases at J, with 11 bases between.

This clonotype was seen more than once but under ten times. Because the CDR3 is missing its conserved closing phenylalanine or tryptophan, this is likely a read error. The genes are TRBV10-3 and TRBJ1-1; the D gene is possibly TRBD1 (6 bases). Per the germline V gene, CDR1 is ENHRY and CDR2 is SYGVKD. Trimming took 0 bases from V and 3 from J, leaving 11 bases between them. This CDR3 region has 15 residues. The CDR3 coding sequence is TGTGCCATCAGTGAGTCGAAGGGGGGTGACACTGAAGCTTTCTTA. This sequence encodes CAISESKGGDTEAFL.